These T cell receptor beta chains were read from a single sample in a study of shared clonotypes between healthy human individuals. Libraries were prepared by immunoSEQ multiplex PCR; TCRdb keeps only in-frame clonotypes and omits some of them. The sample lists hundreds of thousands of clones, around 96% occurring once. The sample comprised naive CD8+ T cells sorted from blood. The receptors come from a woman younger than 45 in good health. CDR3s include the opening cysteine and the closing phenylalanine or tryptophan. D genes are given only for firm matches. A row's size may be missing; if present it is once, few, many or a size class.

J,V,size,D,DNA,CDR3
TRBJ1-1,TRBV15,once,NA,TGTGCCACCAGCAAGGCGAGCATGAACACTGAAGCTTTCTTT,CATSKASMNTEAFF
TRBJ2-7,TRBV27,NA,TRBD2,TGTGCCAGCAGTTTAGTCGCTAGCGGCTACGAGCAGTACTTC,CASSLVASGYEQYF
TRBJ2-7,TRBV6-6,NA,TRBD2,TGTGCCAGCAGGCCCCTAGCGGGAGAAGGTTACGAGCAGTACTTC,CASRPLAGEGYEQYF
TRBJ2-5,TRBV9,NA,TRBD2,TGTGCCAGCAGCGTAGTTAGCGGGAGTATGGAGACCCAGTACTTC,CASSVVSGSMETQYF
TRBJ2-3,TRBV7-3,NA,NA,TGTGCCAGCAGCTTAACAGGCGGGGGCACAGATACGCAGTATTTT,CASSLTGGGTDTQYF
TRBJ2-7,TRBV6-1,once,TRBD1,TGTGCCAGTCTAGGGGACAGGGTCCGGGACGAGCAGTACTTC,CASLGDRVRDEQYF
TRBJ2-7,TRBV5-5,NA,NA,TGTGCCAGCAGCTTGCGGGGAGACGAGCAGTACTTC,CASSLRGDEQYF
TRBJ1-2,TRBV7-2,NA,TRBD1,TGTGCCAGCAGCTTAGAGGGACAGGCCTATCCCTATGGCTACACCTTC,CASSLEGQAYPYGYTF
TRBJ2-7,TRBV2,NA,NA,TGTGCCAGCAGTGATTCCTGGGGAGCCACCTACGAGCAGTACTTC,CASSDSWGATYEQYF
TRBJ1-5,TRBV5-8,NA,TRBD1,TGTGCCACCATCGGACAGGGAACTCAGCCCCAGCATTTT,CATIGQGTQPQHF
TRBJ2-3,TRBV6-6,NA,NA,TGTGCCAGCAGTCAGACGAGATGGGGGGCAGATACGCAGTATTTT,CASSQTRWGADTQYF
TRBJ2-1,TRBV28,NA,NA,TGTGCCAGCAGTTGGGCGGATTACAATGAGCAGTTCTTC,CASSWADYNEQFF